This T cell receptor (beta chain) is drawn from a study of shared clonotypes between healthy human individuals. The V segment lost 1 base and the J segment 5 bases; nucleotides outside the gene matches: 5. The V gene's germline CDR1 is SGHTS and CDR2 YDEGEE. The CDR3 is 15 amino acids. Genomic DNA of each subset was evenly split across several immunoSEQ plates. TCRdb keeps only in-frame clones here, not all; method: immunoSEQ multiplex PCR. Among 1,400,000 or so clones listed, about 98.5% were seen once. This chain joins TRBV5-8 and TRBJ2-1; 8 positions agree with TRBD1. This TCR came from a man aged 25 to 45 in good health. Sequencing was performed on naive CD4+ T cells sorted from blood. Subset described: CD45RA+ positively selected. CDR3 in DNA: TGTGCCAGCAGCTTGTTCAGGGGGCATGACAATGAGCAGTTCTTC. Translating gives CASSLFRGHDNEQFF.